This record looks at one T cell receptor (beta chain) sequence and its context. No antigen is known for it. The data are from a study of CD8 T cells in ankylosing spondylitis. V dropped 1 base and J dropped 4 bases, with 17 bases sitting between them. The CDR3 contains 15 residues. The V gene's germline CDR1 is DFQATT and CDR2 SNEGSKA (reference sequence). Whole-study results and caveats: Disease-linked clones were reportedly significantly enriched in matched ankylosing spondylitis synovial fluid. Within ankylosing spondylitis blood, a TCR beta motif made up of under 10 highly homologous variants appeared to be characteristic. In synovial fluid and blood from reactive arthritis, some motif variants were previously reported.

Quantitative 5'-RACE with molecular barcodes was used to make the TCR beta libraries. MiXCR, applied by TCRdb to the 5' RACE reads, yields one record per CDR3 protein. The data hold 350,000 to 450,000 distinct CDR3 sequences, with 20% to 25% observed a single time. The chain employs TRBV20-1 and TRBJ2-7; D possibly uses TRBD1 or TRBD2 (5 bases each). Sample: blood, either unsorted or a sorted T cell fraction (not recorded which). The TCR sequence derives from a male donor with ankylosing spondylitis or in good health (not recorded which). The CDR3 is CSARVQASGTYEQYF. The CDR3 coding sequence is TGCAGTGCTAGAGTCCAAGCGTCTGGGACGTACGAGCAGTACTTC.